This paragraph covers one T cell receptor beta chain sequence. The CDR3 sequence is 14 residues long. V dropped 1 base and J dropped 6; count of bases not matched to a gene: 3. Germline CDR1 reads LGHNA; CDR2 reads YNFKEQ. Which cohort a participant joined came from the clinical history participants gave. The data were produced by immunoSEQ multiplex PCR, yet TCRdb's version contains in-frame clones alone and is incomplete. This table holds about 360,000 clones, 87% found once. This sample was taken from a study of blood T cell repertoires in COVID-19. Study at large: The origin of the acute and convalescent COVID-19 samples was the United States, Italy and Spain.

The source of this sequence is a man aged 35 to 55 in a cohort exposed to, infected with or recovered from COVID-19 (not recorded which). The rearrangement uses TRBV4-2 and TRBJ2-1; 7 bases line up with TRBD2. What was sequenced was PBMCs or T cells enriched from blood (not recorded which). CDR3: CASSQVGGVNEQFF. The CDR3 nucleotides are TGTGCCAGCAGCCAAGTGGGGGGGGTCAATGAGCAGTTCTTC.